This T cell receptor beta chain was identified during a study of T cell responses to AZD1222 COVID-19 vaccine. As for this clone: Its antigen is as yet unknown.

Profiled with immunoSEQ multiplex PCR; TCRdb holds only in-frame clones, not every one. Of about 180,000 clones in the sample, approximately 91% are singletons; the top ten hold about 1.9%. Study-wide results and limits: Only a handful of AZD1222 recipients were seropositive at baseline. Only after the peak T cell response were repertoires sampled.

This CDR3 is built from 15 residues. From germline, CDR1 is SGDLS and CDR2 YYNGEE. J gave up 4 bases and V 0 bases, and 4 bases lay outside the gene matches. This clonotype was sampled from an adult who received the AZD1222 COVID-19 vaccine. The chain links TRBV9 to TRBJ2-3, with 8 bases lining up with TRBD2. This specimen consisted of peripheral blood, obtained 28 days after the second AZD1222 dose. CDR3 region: CASSVAGGPPDTQYF. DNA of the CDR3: TGTGCCAGCAGCGTAGCGGGGGGGCCACCAGATACGCAGTATTTT.